The T cell receptor (beta chain) under discussion was sequenced for a study of shared clonotypes between healthy human individuals. Study in general: The people who gave samples were two women and a few men aged 18 to 49. Notes on the study in general: Exclusively blood specimens were collected; tissue repertoires likely differ.

Donors were healthy HIV-negative adults without recent acute infections or vaccinations. As regards this clone: What it binds is unknown.

It was approximately 280 ng DNA, roughly 28,000 T cell genomes, that went into each replicate PCR of unsorted PBMC. Using immunoSEQ multiplex PCR, the repertoire was profiled, and TCRdb retains in-frame clones only, with some absent. The data contain hundreds of thousands of clones, about 82% of them seen just once; the ten biggest clones take up approximately 13%. The CDR3 is 15 amino acids. Germline V gene lookup returns CDR1 MNHEY and CDR2 SMNVEV (reference sequence). Trimming took off 9 bases at V and 7 bases at J, with 22 bases between the two ends. The sequence was obtained from a woman in her forties in good health. Some clones in this sample may be carry-over from other donors' samples. This chain joins TRBV27 and TRBJ2-1; D assignment may be TRBD1 or TRBD2 (5 bases each). Specimen: PBMCs. CDR3 nucleotides: TGTGCCAGGTCACTCCGGGGCCCCGAACCGAATGAGCAGTTCTTC. Translated: CARSLRGPEPNEQFF.